This TCR beta chain appears in the sequencing data of a study of blood T cell repertoires in COVID-19. Study in general: The origin of the acute and convalescent COVID-19 samples was the United States, Italy and Spain.

Using immunoSEQ multiplex PCR, the repertoire was profiled, and TCRdb retains in-frame clones only, with some absent. The repertoire holds about 480,000 clones, with around 87% as singletons. The receptor comes from a woman aged 40-49 years who had recovered from COVID-19. Sequences were obtained from PBMCs or T cells enriched from blood (not recorded which).

CDR3 amino acids: CASSYGDTIPYNEQFF. The CDR3 region has the DNA TGTGCCAGCAGTTACGGTGACACCATACCCTACAATGAGCAGTTCTTC. This rearrangement joins TRBV6-5 to TRBJ2-1; D not resolved. This CDR3 has 16 residues. Germline V CDR1 and CDR2: MNHEY, SVGAGI. Trimming cost V 2 bases and J 2 bases, with 13 bases left between them.